The rows below give T cell receptor beta chains drawn from one sample of a study of regulatory T cells in long-lasting Graves disease. TCRdb ran MiXCR on the multiplex PCR reads and lists one entry per CDR3 protein. The table has 680,000 or so distinct CDR3 sequences, roughly 16% seen once. These data also featured in a second study, about T cells in Graves' hyperthyroidism and ophthalmopathy.

The sample here was peripheral blood mononuclear cells (PBMCs), taken at new diagnosis, from a patient treated with antithyroid drugs. The receptors were gathered from a woman in her twenties or thirties with Graves disease. CDR3s include the opening cysteine and the closing phenylalanine or tryptophan. Clone size is given for some rows only: seen once, a few or many times, or a class if the clone is expanded.

v_gene	abundance	j_gene	CDR3aa
TRBV27	few	TRBJ2-1	CASGDRLNEQFF
TRBV5-1	many	TRBJ2-7	CASSLGGGRSYEQYF
TRBV6-1	many	TRBJ2-2	CASSDSTGELFF
TRBV27	many	TRBJ1-1	CASSLWKNTEAFF
TRBV9	few	TRBJ1-5	CASSVALGGPAAQPQHF
TRBV15	.	TRBJ2-7	CATSLGWDEQYF
TRBV30	many	TRBJ1-1	CAWSRDTEAFF
TRBV19	.	TRBJ2-2	CASSTGTSGRAPGELFF
TRBV11-1	.	TRBJ2-1	CASSLVTGANNEQFF
TRBV30	few	TRBJ1-3	CAWGYRVTGNTIYF
TRBV4-2	.	TRBJ1-5	CASSQVGQGGLIQPQHF
TRBV5-1	many	TRBJ2-3	CASSTLAASTDTQYF
TRBV7-2	few	TRBJ2-7	CASSLLAAQNEQYF
TRBV5-1	.	TRBJ1-1	CASSMGRGAGNTEAFF
TRBV27	.	TRBJ1-2	CASSFLTCPGTYTVLCGYTF
TRBV28	few	TRBJ2-1	CASSESSGGRVLF
TRBV7-9	many	TRBJ1-1	CASSFRTAEAFF
TRBV7-9	few	TRBJ1-3	CASVVPGLGNTIYF
TRBV11-3	.	TRBJ2-5	CASSLGKGVMETQYF